These 23 T cell receptor beta chains were all obtained from the same sample, sequenced in a study of blood T cell repertoires in COVID-19 (dated by TCRdb to 2020 to 2021). Library construction relied on the immunoSEQ multiplex PCR assay. This is the immuneACCESS table as TCRdb keeps it, with only in-frame sequences that have V and J called. A part of the clones is gone; compared with another copy, unresolved V genes explain less than half, and the rest is unexplained. This sample comprises about 150,000 clones, roughly 80% of them detected only once. The ten top clones hold approximately 0.5% of the sample. Sequenced sample: peripheral blood. The receptors come from a man aged 55 to 70 with acute or convalescent COVID-19.

The gene calls are TRBV9 and TRBJ1-2, with D possibly matching TRBD1 (5 bases). The CDR3 totals 15 residues. V was clipped by 3 bases and J by 4 bases, with 16 bases between them. Looked up from germline, CDR1 is SGDLS and CDR2 is YYNGEE. The CDR3 DNA reads TGTGCCAGCAGCGGCCGCGACTCCGGGGGCTATGGCTACACCTTC. Protein product: CASSGRDSGGYGYTF.

The rearrangement joins TRBV5-4 to TRBJ1-1; 7 bases match TRBD1. V shed 5 bases, J shed 1 base, and the junction held 8 bases outside the gene matches. This CDR3 region has 15 residues. Germline values: CDR1 SGHNT, CDR2 YYREEE (reference sequence). CDR3 sequence (DNA): TGTGCCAGCAGTTTAGGGGGCTTGGGGAACACTGAAGCTTTCTTT. As protein: CASSLGGLGNTEAFF.

The V call is TRBV27, the J call TRBJ1-2; a possible D gene is TRBD1 (6 bases). The CDR3 is made up of 14 amino acids. V lost 3 bases to trimming and J lost 4 bases, with 12 bases between them. Germline lookup yields CDR1 MNHEY and CDR2 SMNVEV (reference sequence). CDR3 coding DNA: TGTGCCAGCAGTTTGCAGGGGATTGGCTATGGCTACACCTTC. Amino acids: CASSLQGIGYGYTF.

This chain links TRBV28 with TRBJ1-1; 7 positions match TRBD1. Trimming cost V 7 bases and J 4 bases; bases outside gene matches: 9. Germline CDR1 reads MDHEN; CDR2 reads SYDVKM. The CDR3 loop spans 14 amino acids. CDR3 protein: CASTETGVGTEAFF. The CDR3 DNA follows: TGTGCCAGCACCGAAACAGGGGTTGGCACTGAAGCTTTCTTT.

This rearrangement joins TRBV11-1 to TRBJ2-7, with TRBD1 matching 7 bases. V trimming: 4 bases; J trimming: 6 bases; junction bases outside the gene matches: 6. CDR1 is SGHAT and CDR2 is FQDESV in the germline V gene (reference sequence). This CDR3 contains 13 residues. This CDR3 is CASSSRRTGEQYF. In nucleotides, the CDR3 is TGTGCCAGCAGCTCCCGCAGGACAGGCGAGCAGTACTTC.

V gene TRBV27 combines with J gene TRBJ2-1; 9 positions agree with TRBD2. Germline values: CDR1 MNHEY, CDR2 SMNVEV (reference sequence). This CDR3 is 15 amino acids long. V was pared by 2 bases and J by 2 bases, with 1 base of the junction left unmatched. The CDR3 region has the DNA TGTGCCAGCAGTTTAAGGACTAGCGCCTACAATGAGCAGTTCTTC. Its protein is CASSLRTSAYNEQFF.

In its sample, this clone was seen many times. This chain connects TRBV9 to TRBJ2-7; 7 nucleotides agree with TRBD1. The trim removed 2 bases at V and 2 bases at J, leaving 4 bases unmatched. The CDR3 length is 14 residues. Germline V gene lookup returns CDR1 SGDLS and CDR2 YYNGEE. The CDR3 sequence is CASSVGQTPYEQYF. In DNA form, the CDR3 reads TGTGCCAGCAGCGTGGGACAGACGCCCTACGAGCAGTACTTC.

The chain couples TRBV9 to TRBJ2-7, with 7 bases fitting TRBD2. The CDR3 has 15 residues. J lost 0 bases, V lost 6 bases, and 9 bases had no gene match. The germline CDR1 and CDR2 sequences are SGDLS and YYNGEE. For the CDR3, the DNA is TGTGCCAGCAACGTGGGGGGGACGAGCTCCTACGAGCAGTACTTC. Its translation is CASNVGGTSSYEQYF. Full variable domain (remainder filled in from reference TRBV9 and TRBJ2-7): DSGVTQTPKHLITATGQRVTLRCSPRSGDLSVYWYQQSLDQGLQFLIQYYNGEERAKGNILERFSAQQFPDLHSELNLSSLELGDSALYFCASNVGGTSSYEQYFGPGTRLTVT.

The V call is TRBV28, the J call TRBJ1-1; D is unclear. Trimming took off 6 bases at V and 10 bases at J, with 18 bases between the two ends. This CDR3 has 13 residues. CDR1 is MDHEN, CDR2 SYDVKM, per germline. In DNA form, the CDR3 reads TGTGCCAGCAGACCATCGACACCCGGCCCAGCTTTCTTT. This sequence encodes CASRPSTPGPAFF.

The chain employs TRBV30 and TRBJ2-1; no clear D gene. CDR3 length: 11 residues. V was pared by 0 bases and J by 8 bases, with 5 bases between. CDR1 GTSNPN and CDR2 SVGIG come from the germline V gene (reference sequence). CDR3 sequence (DNA): TGTGCCTGGAGTGTACAGCATGAGCAGTTCTTC. Its protein is CAWSVQHEQFF.

The V call is TRBV19, the J call TRBJ1-1; 12 nucleotides agree with TRBD1. The CDR3 spans 15 residues. Germline-derived CDR1 and CDR2 are LNHDA and SQIVND (reference sequence). With V trimmed by 5 bases and J by 4 bases, 5 bases remained unmatched. The CDR3 region has the DNA TGTGCCAGTAGTCTCGAGGGACAGGGGGCCACTGAAGCTTTCTTT. As protein: CASSLEGQGATEAFF.

This rearrangement joins TRBV6-4 to TRBJ1-2; 8 bases agree with TRBD1. Germline V gene lookup returns CDR1 MRHNA and CDR2 SNTAGT. The CDR3 extends over 15 amino acids. Unmatched junction bases numbered 9, after V lost 3 bases and J lost 6 bases. CDR3 nucleotides: TGTGCCAGCAGTGAGGGTAAGGGCAGGGGGCATGGCTACACCTTC. Translating gives CASSEGKGRGHGYTF.

The chain is built from TRBV9 and TRBJ2-3, with 7 bases aligning to TRBD2. This CDR3 has 14 residues. Germline V gives CDR1 SGDLS, CDR2 YYNGEE. V lost 4 bases and J lost 6; bases outside the gene matches: 8. This CDR3 reads CASSPRLAWDTQYF. In nucleotides, the CDR3 is TGTGCCAGCAGCCCCCGACTAGCTTGGGATACGCAGTATTTT.

The genes are TRBV6-5 and TRBJ1-3, with D maybe TRBD1 (5 bases). Germline CDR1 MNHEY, CDR2 SVGAGI. The CDR3 length is 16 residues. Trimming shortened V by 0 bases and J by 0 bases, and 9 bases separated the two germline ends. CDR3 DNA sequence: TGTGCCAGCAGTTACTCCCAGGGATCCTCTGGAAACACCATATATTTT. Translating gives CASSYSQGSSGNTIYF.

This clone was observed a handful of times. V usage is TRBV9 and J usage is TRBJ1-5; TRBD1 agrees at 7 bases. Germline V gene data show CDR1 as SGDLS and CDR2 as YYNGEE. The V segment lost 3 bases and the J segment 5 bases; nucleotides outside the gene matches: 11. This CDR3 region has 16 residues. CDR3 nucleotide sequence: TGTGCCAGCAGCGGAAAACAGGGGAAAGGGGATCAGCCCCAGCATTTT. Residues: CASSGKQGKGDQPQHF.

The chain links TRBV9 to TRBJ2-7; 7 bases are shared with TRBD1. Germline CDR1 is SGDLS and CDR2 is YYNGEE. The V gene end was trimmed by 0 bases and the J gene end by 6 bases; junction bases not matched to a gene: 6. The CDR3 loop spans 14 amino acids. CDR3 DNA: TGTGCCAGCAGCGTAGGACAGGGATGGTCCGAGCAGTACTTC. Translating it yields CASSVGQGWSEQYF.

This clone was counted a few times. J is TRBJ2-3 and V is TRBV5-1; 15 nucleotides line up with TRBD2. With 4 bases clipped from V and 3 bases from J, the junction kept 6 bases outside the gene matches. Per the germline V gene, CDR1 is SGHRS and CDR2 is YFSETQ. The CDR3 sequence is 17 residues long. The CDR3: CASSLGLAGGVTDTQYF. The CDR3 nucleotides read TGCGCCAGCAGCCTGGGACTAGCGGGAGGTGTGACAGATACGCAGTATTTT.

This rearrangement joins TRBV21-1 to TRBJ2-7; the table's TRBD2 call for D was not verified on the DNA. TRBV21-1 is annotated as a pseudogene. The CDR3 runs to 15 residues. CDR3 sequence reads: CASSPRGPSPYEQYF. For the CDR3, the DNA is TGTGCCAGCAGCCCCCGCGGGCCGTCCCCCTACGAGCAGTACTTC.

This chain uses TRBV4-3 with TRBJ1-4; D not resolved. Germline V gene data show CDR1 as LGHNA and CDR2 as YSLEER. Trimming removed 0 bases from V and 8 bases from J, with 13 bases in between. The CDR3 spans 15 residues. The CDR3 nucleotides read TGCGCCAGCAGCCAAGATGTAAAGGGAGGGGAAAAACTGTTTTTT. It translates to CASSQDVKGGEKLFF.

This clone was seen just once. The rearrangement links TRBV2 to TRBJ1-1; no clear D. The CDR3 is 13 amino acids. The germline V gene has CDR1 SNHLY and CDR2 FYNNEI. Trimming stripped 8 bases from V and 0 bases from J, with 10 bases between. This CDR3 is CASLANMNTEAFF. CDR3 DNA: TGTGCCAGCCTCGCTAATATGAACACTGAAGCTTTCTTT.

The chain couples TRBV7-3 to TRBJ2-1; 8 positions match TRBD1. The CDR3 contains 15 residues. Trimming at V came to 5 bases and at J to 7 bases, leaving 10 bases not matched to a gene. CDR1 and CDR2 from the germline V gene are SGHTA and FQGTGA. CDR3 nucleotide sequence: TGTGCCAGCAGCCAAAACCTGGACAGGGCGAATGAGCAGTTCTTC. Translated, it gives CASSQNLDRANEQFF.

The chain combines TRBV21-1 with TRBJ2-3; whether TRBD2, the table's D call, matches the DNA was not checked. TRBV21-1 is marked as a pseudogene. The CDR3 consists of 14 residues. CDR3 coding DNA: TGTGCCAGCAGCAAAAGCGGGGGCACAGATACGCAGTATTTT. Translation: CASSKSGGTDTQYF.

This rearrangement joins TRBV24-1 to TRBJ2-3; D call uncertain. The germline V gene encodes CDR1 KGHDR and CDR2 SFDVKD. The germline V and J ends were trimmed by 5 bases and 4 bases, with 9 bases remaining between them. The CDR3 has 13 amino acids. The CDR3 sequence: CATSVGYPDTQYF. In nucleotides, the CDR3 is TGTGCCACCAGTGTCGGGTACCCAGATACGCAGTATTTT.